One sample yielded the 18 T cell receptor beta chains listed below, sequenced in a study of beta chain features in type 1 diabetes. Findings and caveats of the study: TCRB CDR3s from Type 1 diabetes patients were moderately but significantly shorter in all four CD4+ subsets.

What was sequenced were expressed TCRB transcripts, since all of the isolated RNA had been reverse transcribed. Clones were sequenced by immunoSEQ multiplex PCR, and TCRdb holds only the in-frame ones, with some missing. The sample consists of hundreds of thousands of clones, over 12% of them appearing once. The antigens these receptors bind are not known. Sequenced input: naive CD4+ T cells from blood. These receptors originate from a man aged 18 to 29 with type 1 diabetes.

The CDR3 reads CASSQTGLTDTQYF. DNA for the CDR3: TGTGCCAGCAGCCAGACGGGCCTCACAGATACGCAGTATTTT. This chain links TRBV14 with TRBJ2-3; D call uncertain. Trimming removed 3 bases from V and 2 bases from J, with 9 bases in between. CDR3 size: 14 residues. Germline loops: CDR1 SGHDN, CDR2 FVKESK.

This clone was recorded a few times. Other nucleotide sequences from this sample produce the same CDR3. The chain recombines TRBV30 with TRBJ2-5; D uncertain. This CDR3 comprises 12 residues. V was clipped by 0 bases and J by 5 bases, with 7 bases between them. Germline CDR1 and CDR2: GTSNPN and SVGIG (reference sequence). DNA of the CDR3: TGTGCCTGGAGTGTAGGTCGGGAGACCCAGTACTTC. It codes for CAWSVGRETQYF.

This chain uses TRBV4-3 with TRBJ2-3, with 9 bases lining up with TRBD1. V shed 1 base and J 5 bases; nucleotides not matched to a gene: 10. The germline gives CDR1 LGHNA, CDR2 YSLEER. The CDR3 has 17 amino acids. The CDR3 sequence: CASSQGPPGQGQDTQYF. The CDR3, as DNA: TGCGCCAGCAGCCAAGGCCCCCCGGGACAGGGTCAAGATACGCAGTATTTT.

This clone was seen more than once but under ten times. The V gene is TRBV4-3, the J gene TRBJ2-1; 11 bases line up with TRBD2. Germline CDR1 LGHNA, CDR2 YSLEER. V shed 0 bases, J shed 4 bases, and the junction held 8 bases outside the gene matches. The CDR3 has 18 residues. In DNA, the CDR3 is TGCGCCAGCAGCCAAGATCGCGGGCCTAGCGGGGGGTACAATGAGCAGTTCTTC. Translated, it gives CASSQDRGPSGGYNEQFF.

This clone was counted a few times. The V call is TRBV5-1, the J call TRBJ2-7; weak D call: TRBD2 (5 bases). The CDR3 totals 15 residues. V lost 2 bases and J 2 bases, leaving 14 bases between the germline ends. CDR1 and CDR2 from the germline V gene are SGHRS and YFSETQ. The CDR3 DNA sequence: TGCGCCAGCAGCTTTATCCCGGGATTAGCCTACGAGCAGTACTTC. Translated: CASSFIPGLAYEQYF.

This chain links TRBV29-1 with TRBJ1-1; the D gene is possibly TRBD1 (5 bases). With 3 bases removed from V and 10 bases from J, the gap between germline ends came to 18 bases. There are 13 residues in the CDR3. Per the germline V gene, CDR1 is SQVTM and CDR2 is ANQGSEA. CDR3 amino acids: CSVEPGRRAGAFF. The CDR3 nucleotides read TGCAGCGTTGAGCCGGGACGACGGGCGGGAGCTTTCTTT.

The chain recombines TRBV29-1 with TRBJ2-3; possibly TRBD2 for D (6 bases). The CDR3 loop spans 15 amino acids. Germline V gene sequence: CDR1 SQVTM, CDR2 ANQGSEA. Trimming removed 4 bases at V and 2 bases at J, with 16 bases between. The CDR3: CSVGAGSSATDTQYF. As DNA, the CDR3 is TGCAGCGTTGGAGCGGGCTCGTCTGCCACAGATACGCAGTATTTT.

The chain combines TRBV7-2 with TRBJ2-1; 13 nucleotides match TRBD2. Germline loops: CDR1 SGHTA, CDR2 FQGNSA. This CDR3 spans 15 amino acids. J lost 5 bases, V lost 8 bases, and 6 bases had no gene match. This CDR3 reads CASGQGLAGNNEQFF. The CDR3 nucleotides read TGTGCCAGCGGTCAGGGACTAGCGGGAAACAATGAGCAGTTCTTC.

V and J are TRBV18 and TRBJ2-1, with D possibly being TRBD2 (5 bases). V was cut by 3 bases and J by 2 bases, with 11 bases left in between. The length of the CDR3 is 15 residues. Germline values: CDR1 KGHSH, CDR2 LQKENI. This chain's CDR3 is CASSPPAGTYNEQFF. CDR3 bases: TGTGCCAGCTCACCCCCTGCGGGTACCTACAATGAGCAGTTCTTC.

This clone was detected only a few times. V usage is TRBV7-9 and J usage is TRBJ1-1; D gene ambiguous. The CDR3 loop spans 14 amino acids. CDR1 is SEHNR and CDR2 is FQNEAQ in the germline V gene (reference sequence). Trimming removed 0 bases from V and 3 bases from J, with 8 bases in between. CDR3 nucleotides: TGTGCCAGCAGCTTAGCGACGTACGACACTGAAGCTTTCTTT. It yields the protein CASSLATYDTEAFF. The entire variable domain, with the rest obtained from reference TRBV7-9 and TRBJ1-1, is as follows: DTGVSQNPRHKITKRGQNVTFRCDPISEHNRLYWYRQTLGQGPEFLTYFQNEAQLEKSRLLSDRFSAERPKGSFSTLEIQRTEQGDSAMYLCASSLATYDTEAFFGQGTRLTVV.

This chain joins TRBV15 and TRBJ1-1, with D possibly matching TRBD1 (5 bases). There are 12 residues in the CDR3. Germline loops: CDR1 LNHNV, CDR2 YYDKDF (reference sequence). V lost 2 bases, J lost 10 bases, and 11 bases lay in between. DNA for the CDR3: TGTGCCACCAGCAGACCTAGGGGAGGAGCTTTCTTT. Protein sequence: CATSRPRGGAFF.

This clone has more than one count but fewer than ten. The chain joins TRBV7-2 to TRBJ1-5; D not resolved. CDR3 length: 13 amino acids. Germline CDR1 reads SGHTA; CDR2 reads FQGNSA. V was pared by 5 bases and J by 4 bases, with 9 bases between. The CDR3 reads CASSPRPNQPQHF. DNA of the CDR3: TGTGCCAGCAGCCCTAGACCAAATCAGCCCCAGCATTTT.

This sequence joins TRBV7-9 and TRBJ1-1; 9 bases are a match to TRBD1. Germline V gene sequence: CDR1 SEHNR, CDR2 FQNEAQ (reference sequence). V shed 7 bases, J shed 1 base, and the junction held 1 base outside the gene matches. The CDR3 loop spans 13 amino acids. This CDR3 reads CASKDRGNTEAFF. Here the CDR3 DNA reads TGTGCCAGCAAGGACAGGGGGAACACTGAAGCTTTCTTT.

The genes are TRBV6-1 and TRBJ2-1, with 13 positions matching TRBD2. Germline V gene lookup returns CDR1 MNHNS and CDR2 SASEGT. The V gene end was trimmed by 3 bases and the J gene end by 7 bases; junction bases not matched to a gene: 6. The CDR3 is made up of 16 amino acids. DNA of the CDR3: TGTGCCAGCAGTGAGGGGACTAGCGGGATGAGGAATGAGCAGTTCTTC. Translated, it gives CASSEGTSGMRNEQFF.

This clone has more than one count but fewer than ten. The chain has TRBV5-4 and TRBJ2-5, with TRBD2 matching over 10 bases. The J segment lost 5 bases and the V segment lost 4 bases, leaving 11 bases of the junction unmatched. Germline CDR1 and CDR2: SGHNT and YYREEE (reference sequence). The CDR3 extends over 16 amino acids. The CDR3 spells CASSHGLADYRETQYF. CDR3 nucleotides: TGTGCCAGCAGCCACGGACTAGCGGACTATCGGGAGACCCAGTACTTC.

The V call is TRBV4-2, the J call TRBJ2-1, with D perhaps matching TRBD1 (6 bases). V was trimmed by 1 base and J by 2 bases, leaving 9 bases between them. Germline V gene lookup returns CDR1 LGHNA and CDR2 YNFKEQ. This CDR3 is built from 15 residues. The CDR3 DNA is TGTGCCAGCAGCCAAGGCAGGGGACCCTACAATGAGCAGTTCTTC. It translates to CASSQGRGPYNEQFF.

The chain links TRBV2 to TRBJ2-7, with a possible D match to TRBD1 (5 bases). The CDR3 length is 11 residues. Germline V CDR1 and CDR2: SNHLY, FYNNEI. V lost 4 bases, J lost 6 bases, and 7 bases lay in between. The chain's CDR3 is CASSARVEQYF. The CDR3 region has the DNA TGTGCCAGCAGTGCCAGGGTCGAGCAGTACTTC.

V is TRBV27 and J is TRBJ2-3, with D perhaps assigned TRBD1 or TRBD2 (5 bases each). The length of the CDR3 is 17 residues. The V gene lost 3 bases and the J gene lost 0 bases, with 16 bases spanning the gap. Germline CDR1 and CDR2: MNHEY and SMNVEV (reference sequence). The CDR3 DNA sequence: TGTGCCAGCAGTTTCAAGCAAGGGACCTCTAGCACAGATACGCAGTATTTT. Its protein is CASSFKQGTSSTDTQYF.